A single sample gave rise to the 30 T cell receptor beta chains below, sequenced in a study of T-cell reconstitution after alpha-beta-depleted transplantation in children. TCRbeta library preparation incorporated unique molecular identifiers. MiXCR, run by TCRdb on the PCR reads, gives a single entry per CDR3 protein. The repertoire holds under 450,000 distinct CDR3 sequences, with 13% as singletons. Specimen: PBMCs, collected from the stem cell graft. The origin of the receptors is a human donor who donated a stem cell graft to a child with Fanconi anemia.

This clonotype was detected a few times. As DNA, the CDR3 is TGTGCCAGCAGCTTAAGGGGGGTCGGCAATCAGCCCCAGCATTTT. Its protein is CASSLRGVGNQPQHF. The J gene is TRBJ1-5, the V gene TRBV27; D possibly corresponds to TRBD1 (6 bases). Trimming took off 6 bases at V and 2 bases at J, with 14 bases between the two ends. CDR1 MNHEY and CDR2 SMNVEV come from the germline V gene (reference sequence). The CDR3 extends over 15 amino acids.

This clonotype was found many times. In DNA form, the CDR3 reads TGTGCCAGCAGCTTTACCCGGGACTCAGAGCAGTACTTC. Translated, it gives CASSFTRDSEQYF. The V and J genes are TRBV12-3 or TRBV12-4 and TRBJ2-7, with a tentative D call TRBD2 (6 bases). V dropped 6 bases and J dropped 7 bases, with 16 bases sitting between them. The CDR3 contains 13 residues.

The chain has TRBV2 and TRBJ1-6; D unclear. The V end lost 6 bases, the J end lost 0 bases, and 12 bases lay between the germline ends. Germline CDR1 is SNHLY and CDR2 is FYNNEI. The CDR3 is made up of 16 amino acids. Here the CDR3 DNA reads TGTGCCAGCAGCGACACCTCGACCTCCTATAATTCACCCCTCCACTTT. Protein product: CASSDTSTSYNSPLHF.

This clonotype was recorded a few times. The V gene is TRBV7-2, the J gene TRBJ2-3; D gene uncertain. Germline V gene lookup returns CDR1 SGHTA and CDR2 FQGNSA. The CDR3 has 15 amino acids. Trimming pared 2 bases from V and 2 bases from J, leaving 11 bases between. In DNA form, the CDR3 reads TGTGCCAGCAGCTTAATGGGGAAACTCACAGATACGCAGTATTTT. The encoded protein is CASSLMGKLTDTQYF.

V is TRBV12-3 or TRBV12-4 and J is TRBJ1-6, with D perhaps matching TRBD1 (6 bases). V lost 6 bases and J lost 8, with 17 bases in between. CDR3 length: 15 residues. CDR3 protein: CASSPRGGFDSPLHF. The CDR3, as DNA: TGTGCCAGCAGCCCTCGGGGGGGCTTCGATTCACCCCTCCACTTT.

The V call is TRBV28, the J call TRBJ2-7, with D uncertain. In germline, CDR1 is MDHEN, CDR2 SYDVKM. The CDR3 sequence is 15 residues long. Between the trimmed V and J ends, which lost 7 bases and 2 bases, there was a span of 18 bases. CDR3 protein: CASTSGGTSAYEQYV. Written as DNA, the CDR3 is TGTGCCAGCACCTCGGGTGGTACCTCAGCCTACGAGCAGTACGTC.

This clonotype has a handful of counts. V is TRBV2 and J is TRBJ2-4; the match to TRBD1 covers 7 bases. J lost 6 bases, V lost 6 bases, and 8 bases had no gene match. This CDR3 is built from 14 residues. Germline loops: CDR1 SNHLY, CDR2 FYNNEI. CDR3 coding DNA: TGTGCCAGCAGGCTGGGACAGCTGGTAAACATTCAGTACTTC. Its translation: CASRLGQLVNIQYF.

The chain employs TRBV4-2 and TRBJ1-1; 8 bases match TRBD1. Trimming took 4 bases from V and 11 from J; bases not matched to a gene: 6. The CDR3 totals 12 residues. Germline values: CDR1 LGHNA, CDR2 YNFKEQ. CDR3 residues: CASSPAGTGAFF. CDR3 nucleotides: TGTGCCAGCAGCCCCGCCGGGACAGGTGCTTTCTTT.

The V gene is TRBV7-2, the J gene TRBJ2-2; 9 bases are a match to TRBD2. The CDR3 totals 16 residues. The germline V gene encodes CDR1 SGHTA and CDR2 FQGNSA. Trimming at V came to 3 bases and at J to 4 bases, leaving 6 bases not matched to a gene. The CDR3 reads CASSFLAGRGTGELFF. Written as DNA, the CDR3 is TGTGCCAGCAGCTTTCTAGCGGGGCGAGGCACCGGGGAGCTGTTTTTT.

This clonotype came up a few times. J is TRBJ2-5 and V is TRBV12-3 or TRBV12-4, with no clear D. V gave up 2 bases and J gave up 7 bases, with 8 bases separating them. The CDR3 runs 12 residues. The CDR3 reads CASSLTIWTQYF. CDR3 sequence (DNA): TGTGCCAGCAGTTTAACCATATGGACCCAGTACTTC.

This clonotype has a handful of counts. This sequence joins TRBV7-9 and TRBJ2-5, with 7 bases that match TRBD1. Trimming took 5 bases from V and 7 from J; bases not matched to a gene: 1. The germline V gene has CDR1 SEHNR and CDR2 FQNEAQ (reference sequence). CDR3 length: 11 amino acids. The CDR3 DNA follows: TGTGCCAGCAGCAACAGGGGGACCCAGTACTTC. Protein sequence: CASSNRGTQYF.

This clonotype was recorded many times. The chain uses TRBV29-1 and TRBJ1-1, with D hard to call. Germline V gives CDR1 SQVTM, CDR2 ANQGSEA. The V end lost 5 bases, the J end lost 0 bases, and 7 bases lay between the germline ends. CDR3 size: 12 residues. The CDR3 sequence: CSVLPMNTEAFF. CDR3 bases: TGCAGCGTTTTGCCCATGAACACTGAAGCTTTCTTT.

The table lists this clonotype with many counts. The chain joins TRBV24-1 to TRBJ1-1; D not resolved. Trimming took off 7 bases at V and 5 bases at J, with 13 bases between the two ends. This CDR3 region has 13 residues. Germline assignment: CDR1 KGHDR and CDR2 SFDVKD. The CDR3, as DNA: TGTGCCACCAGGAAGGGCCTGGAGACTGAAGCTTTCTTT. This gives the protein CATRKGLETEAFF.

The chain joins TRBV4-2 to TRBJ1-1; TRBD1 matches 8 bases. The CDR3 loop spans 18 amino acids. The trim removed 0 bases at V and 0 bases at J, leaving 9 bases unmatched. In germline, CDR1 is LGHNA, CDR2 YNFKEQ. DNA of the CDR3: TGTGCCAGCAGCCAAGATCTGGGACAGGCAACTTTGAACACTGAAGCTTTCTTT. Translating gives CASSQDLGQATLNTEAFF.

There are many counts of this clonotype. The chain is built from TRBV10-2 and TRBJ2-2, with a tentative D call TRBD2 (5 bases). V was cut by 7 bases and J by 0 bases, with 9 bases left in between. The CDR3 consists of 14 residues. Per germline, CDR1 WSHSY and CDR2 SAAADI. For the CDR3, the DNA is TGCGCCAGCAAAAGCGGAGCGAACACCGGGGAGCTGTTTTTT. As protein: CASKSGANTGELFF.

This clonotype has ten or more counts. The chain links TRBV9 to TRBJ2-1, with unresolved D. This CDR3 comprises 14 residues. V gave up 1 base and J gave up 14 bases, with 19 bases separating them. CDR1 is SGDLS and CDR2 is YYNGEE in the germline V gene. CDR3 in DNA: TGTGCCAGCAGCGTAACACACGATAAGGGTCGGGAGTTCTTC. It translates to CASSVTHDKGREFF.

The chain uses TRBV20-1 and TRBJ1-5; D is possibly TRBD1 (5 bases). Germline-derived CDR1 and CDR2 are DFQATT and SNEGSKA (reference sequence). V lost 5 bases to trimming and J lost 0 bases, with 17 bases between them. This CDR3 is built from 16 residues. The CDR3, as DNA: TGCAGTGCTCCAGGGCCCGAGGGGTATAGCAATCAGCCCCAGCATTTT. This codes for CSAPGPEGYSNQPQHF.

In its sample, this clonotype was seen many times. The chain joins TRBV5-1 to TRBJ1-1; no reliable D call. The CDR3 extends over 13 amino acids. The V end was cut by 4 bases, the J end by 5 bases, with 12 bases between. Germline V gene sequence: CDR1 SGHRS, CDR2 YFSETQ. The CDR3 DNA sequence: TGCGCCAGCAGCAGTACGGGTTTGACTGAAGCTTTCTTT. Translating gives CASSSTGLTEAFF.

The chain uses TRBV20-1 and TRBJ2-3; the D gene could be TRBD1 or TRBD2 (5 bases each). Trimming removed 2 bases from V and 1 base from J, with 16 bases in between. CDR3 length: 16 residues. Germline V gene data show CDR1 as DFQATT and CDR2 as SNEGSKA (reference sequence). The CDR3 reads CSARPLPGPGTDTQYF. The CDR3 coding sequence is TGCAGTGCTAGACCCCTCCCGGGGCCAGGCACAGATACGCAGTATTTT.

The J gene is TRBJ2-5, the V gene TRBV20-1; 14 nucleotides agree with TRBD2. The CDR3 covers 16 residues. Germline-derived CDR1 and CDR2 are DFQATT and SNEGSKA (reference sequence). Trimming at V came to 6 bases and at J to 3 bases, leaving 9 bases not matched to a gene. The CDR3 is CSAPTSGGAWEETQYF. The CDR3 coding sequence is TGCAGTGCCCCGACTAGCGGGGGGGCGTGGGAAGAGACCCAGTACTTC.

This clonotype was observed many times. The chain combines TRBV20-1 with TRBJ2-5; D may match TRBD1 or TRBD2 (5 bases each). Trimming cost V 6 bases and J 5 bases, with 19 bases left between them. The germline V gene encodes CDR1 DFQATT and CDR2 SNEGSKA (reference sequence). This CDR3 is built from 14 residues. CDR3 amino acids: CSASEGPRIETQYF. Written as DNA, the CDR3 is TGCAGTGCCTCAGAGGGACCTAGAATCGAGACCCAGTACTTC.

This sequence joins TRBV20-1 and TRBJ2-2, with D hard to call. Germline CDR1 is DFQATT and CDR2 is SNEGSKA (reference sequence). The CDR3 loop spans 15 amino acids. The V end lost 0 bases, the J end lost 1 base, and 9 bases lay between the germline ends. As DNA, the CDR3 is TGCAGTGCTAGAGATTTTATACGGAACACCGGGGAGCTGTTTTTT. Its translation: CSARDFIRNTGELFF.

This clonotype came up a few times. The chain employs TRBV7-9 and TRBJ2-3; 13 bases are a match to TRBD2. The V and J ends lost 4 bases and 2 bases, in that order; junction bases with no gene match: 3. The CDR3 is 16 residues long. Germline CDR1 SEHNR, CDR2 FQNEAQ (reference sequence). The CDR3 loop reads CASSSGTSGITDTQYF. The CDR3 DNA reads as TGTGCCAGCAGCTCCGGGACTAGCGGGATCACAGATACGCAGTATTTT.

Many counts were recorded for this clonotype. This chain links TRBV2 with TRBJ2-1, with TRBD2 identical over 13 bases. CDR3 size: 16 residues. Germline-derived CDR1 and CDR2 are SNHLY and FYNNEI. The ends lost 8 bases at V and 5 bases at J; junction bases unmatched: 9. Here the CDR3 DNA reads TGTGCCAGCGGACTAGCGGGGGCCGGAGAGGACAATGAGCAGTTCTTC. Translating it yields CASGLAGAGEDNEQFF.

There are a few counts of this clonotype. The chain links TRBV9 to TRBJ2-7, with D possibly matching TRBD1 (6 bases). The germline V gene encodes CDR1 SGDLS and CDR2 YYNGEE. The V end was cut by 4 bases, the J end by 2 bases, with 13 bases between. This CDR3 has 14 amino acids. CDR3 sequence (DNA): TGTGCCAGCAGCCGGGACACCGATCCCTACGAGCAGTACTTC. Its protein is CASSRDTDPYEQYF.

The CDR3: CATSDFAGDRDKFF. CDR3 DNA: TGTGCCACCAGTGATTTTGCCGGGGACAGGGACAAGTTCTTC. The gene calls are TRBV24-1 and TRBJ2-1; 9 nucleotides align to TRBD1. CDR3 length equals 14 residues. The trim removed 1 base at V and 14 bases at J, leaving 8 bases unmatched. CDR1 is KGHDR and CDR2 is SFDVKD in the germline V gene.

This rearrangement joins TRBV7-9 to TRBJ1-2; tentatively, D is TRBD1 (6 bases). This CDR3 has 15 amino acids. The V and J ends lost 3 bases and 8 bases respectively, with 19 bases between them. Germline V gene sequence: CDR1 SEHNR, CDR2 FQNEAQ (reference sequence). The CDR3 spells CASSLVAGGAEGYTF. The CDR3 coding sequence is TGTGCCAGCAGCTTGGTGGCTGGGGGCGCGGAGGGCTACACCTTC.

This clonotype was counted only a few times. J is TRBJ2-5 and V is TRBV6-1; D remains unclear. From germline, CDR1 is MNHNS and CDR2 SASEGT. The CDR3 has 13 amino acids. Trimming took off 5 bases at V and 1 base at J, with 8 bases between the two ends. CDR3 sequence reads: CASSTPTQETQYF. The CDR3 nucleotides read TGTGCCAGCAGTACCCCAACCCAAGAGACCCAGTACTTC.

V gene TRBV18 combines with J gene TRBJ2-1; D uncertain. V was pared by 2 bases and J by 6 bases, with 8 bases between. Germline assignment: CDR1 KGHSH and CDR2 LQKENI. The CDR3 is 13 residues long. The CDR3 region has the DNA TGTGCCAGCTCACCAGGCAGCCTCAATGAGCAGTTCTTC. It translates to CASSPGSLNEQFF.

This clonotype has more than one count but fewer than ten. V is TRBV20-1 and J is TRBJ1-5; D unclear. V gave up 4 bases and J gave up 4 bases, with 17 bases separating them. Germline V gene data show CDR1 as DFQATT and CDR2 as SNEGSKA (reference sequence). The CDR3 totals 15 residues. This CDR3 is CSATPNGFENQPQHF. The CDR3 DNA sequence: TGCAGTGCTACGCCAAACGGGTTCGAGAATCAGCCCCAGCATTTT.